The T cell receptor beta chain described here comes from a study of cytomegalovirus exposure and HLA in healthy donors (dated by TCRdb to the late 2010s). General notes on the study: An earlier analysis of under 600 of the donors reported 250 to 350 Gb of sequence data and approximately 110 million unique TCR beta sequences from about 180 million T cells. Both class I and class II loci were covered by HLA typing, at four-digit resolution. Of the approximately 400 genotyped donors, about 80% fell in the genetic ancestry cluster associated with self-reported Caucasian donors. Genome-wide SNP genotypes for about 65% of the 666 donors were used in a later genetic analysis, which treated that subset as a discovery cohort. In an earlier analysis of roughly 580 of the donors, high-throughput TCR beta sequencing was used to judge whether each TCR beta V gene segment behaved as functional or pseudogenic. The number of donors typed differed by locus, with about 629-630 for A, B, C, DRB1 and DQB1, approximately 500 for DQA1, 600 to 610 for DPA1, and around 460 for DPB1. The study was designed to test whether signatures of past pathogen exposure could be identified by cataloging public T cell receptors. The study profiled the T cell repertoires of 500 to 800 subjects by immunosequencing and related them to cytomegalovirus serostatus. To predict cytomegalovirus infection status, the study brought together high-throughput TCR immunosequencing, statistical association of individual TCRs with disease status, and machine learning. Every repertoire in the discovery cohort had been generated on one and the same sequencing platform. Across some 400 genotyped donors of the cohort, an average of roughly 230,000 unique TCR beta nucleotide sequences per donor were sequenced, and roughly a sixth of those sequences were non-productive. In a later analysis, previously published TCR beta repertoires from 550 to 700 donors were re-analyzed and high-resolution HLA genotyping was added so that TCR occurrence patterns could be studied. Four or five DR-DQ haplotypes were handled as single units for association and clustering because linkage in the cohort was strong. Along with the roughly 670-subject first cohort, a separate validation cohort of about 110 different subjects was used. Donor age, sex, ethnicity and CMV serostatus were compiled together with the repertoire data. Rather than drawing on any new phenotypic data, the later analysis identified candidate immune exposures from TCR beta sequences and the way those sequences occurred across donors. An early release covering over 500 HLA-typed donors comprised about 300 gigabases of sequencing data and 85 million or so unique TCR sequences.

On this clone itself: Its specific antigen is unknown. Base qualities are missing; no much larger clone stands one base away.

The library came from the immunoSEQ multiplex PCR assay. For the multiplex PCR, a mixture combining 60 forward primers for TCR Vbeta segments and 13 reverse primers for TCR Jbeta segments was used. The CDR3 region of rearranged TCR beta genes was amplified from genomic DNA with a multiplex PCR assay. On the Illumina HiSeq System, the amplified TCR beta libraries were sequenced as 87-base-pair reads. Turning to the authors' computational methods: A later analysis tallied roughly 80 million unique TCR beta chains across the 700 or so repertoires, and approximately 12 million of those chains were shared by two or more donors. To remove PCR and sequencing errors, raw reads were error-corrected and collapsed into unique sequences using a nearest-neighbor algorithm that merged closely related sequences. Alignment of CDR3 sequences to IMGT reference sequences was used to assign V, D and J gene segments. For a sequence to be retained, a match of at least six nucleotides was required to both a V gene segment and a J gene segment. Rearrangements were classified as productive when the CDR3 lacked stop codons and remained in frame with V and J, and all other rearrangements were classified as non-productive. Following IMGT convention, CDR3 was defined as the stretch from the second conserved V-encoded cysteine to the conserved J-encoded phenylalanine. The earlier analysis of about 590 of the donors excluded sequences that lacked an unambiguous match to a single V gene segment. An earlier analysis of 587 of the donors classified V segments as functional when productive rearrangements were above 56.7% and as segregating when the standard deviation between donors was above 5%. A statistical classification framework was built for diagnosing cytomegalovirus status from the catalog of TCR beta chain sequences. In a later analysis, TCR nucleotide sequences were compared against IMGT/GENE-DB human TR gene sequences so that V and J genes could be assigned. In a later analysis, CDR3 sequences and most-parsimonious VDJ recombination scenarios were assigned using the TCRdist pipeline. In a later analysis, each TCR beta chain was defined by its CDR3 amino acid sequence together with its V-gene family, and reads lacking a unique V-gene family were excluded. As a way to deal with suspected cross-contamination and a sequencing artifact, a later analysis dropped 592 nucleotide sequences that were highly shared and had low generation probability. In a later analysis, a clonal expansion index for each public chain was calculated from normalized within-repertoire ranks of inferred template counts. In a later analysis, generation probabilities were computed with a VDJ recombination model fitted to out-of-frame rearrangements, and the resulting probabilities were checked against IGoR. In a later analysis, TCR-TCR, TCR-HLA and TCR-CMV co-occurrence was scored with hypergeometric tests, and a repertoire-size bias correction was applied to TCR pairs. To estimate false discovery rates, a later analysis permuted the HLA or CMV assignments 20 times. In a later analysis, co-occurring TCRs were grouped with DBSCAN, and TCRdist sequence similarity was added when clustering was performed within HLA-allele-positive subsets. Repertoires with fewer than 30,000 or more than 120,000 public chains, plus five repertoires with anomalous nucleotide sharing, were excluded from co-occurrence clustering. TCRdb's version of the immuneACCESS table is confined to in-frame rearrangements and falls short of the full clone set. An unresolved V gene accounts for under half of the shortfall where checked; the remainder is of unknown origin. V, J and clone size were drawn from that table, and D and trimming were deduced from the DNA. Across this sample there are 85,000 to 100,000 clones, with roughly three quarters seen only once. Together, the top ten hold 3% to 4% of the sample.

The germline V gene (reference sequence) provides CDR1 LNHNV and CDR2 YYDKDF. V was cut back by 0 bases and J by 7 bases, leaving a gap of 12 bases between them. Measured from the cysteine to the phenylalanine, the CDR3 is 14 residues long. This entry keeps only the CDR3 DNA: 42 bases, framed from base 1. What the authors observed across the whole study: The classifier was reported to diagnose cytomegalovirus status with high specificity and sensitivity in both the original and validation cohorts. In a later analysis, HLA-associated TCR beta chains were found to be more clonally expanded and to have lower generation probabilities than equally common non-associated chains. Broadly in line with IMGT annotations, most TCR beta V segments showed up in productive rearrangements about 87% or about 30% of the time in an earlier analysis of several hundred of the donors. The presence/absence analyses assumed that sequencing depth was roughly uniform across donors, and that assumption may not be true. A total of fewer than 200 TCR beta chains were listed by the study as associated with cytomegalovirus. Strong co-occurrence of HLA alleles, especially DR and DQ, made assigning TCR associations to individual alleles difficult. According to a later analysis, most CMV-associated TCR beta chains appeared to be HLA-restricted, and the HLA associations seemed to be driven largely by CMV exposure. A few of the identified cytomegalovirus-associated TCR beta chains were confirmed in vitro to be specific for cytomegalovirus antigens. CMV serostatus was the only immune exposure information available for the cohort. Because HLA typing was missing for some donors at each locus, association tests included only the typed subset. According to a later analysis, TCR association rates differed among HLA loci, with DRB1 alleles showing the most associated TCRs and HLA-C alleles showing the fewest. A further reported finding was that TCR beta sequences accurately predicted the HLA-A and HLA-B alleles for most subjects in the first cohort. Correlated functional status among segregating V segments might be attributable to linkage disequilibrium, but an unknown experimental factor could not be ruled out. Because counts were too low, about 15 rarely observed V segments, including chromosome 9 orphons, were left out of the earlier analysis of 587 of the donors. It was suggested by the authors that the approach could potentially be generalized to other disease states and immunological phenotypes. V-gene and J-gene trimming of TCR beta chains was associated with a missense DCLRE1C variant in a later genetic analysis, and the association was replicated in an independent cohort. At a false discovery rate of 0.05, a later analysis linked around 15,000 TCR beta sequences to specific HLA alleles. Only TCR beta chains were sequenced in this cohort, and the absence of alpha or paired-chain data limited detectable features. Across donors, most TCR sequences were observed very rarely, whereas some public TCRs were present in many individuals. A later genetic analysis reported fewer N-insertions in productive TCRs among donors in an Asian-associated ancestry cluster than the roughly 700-donor mean. Several of the top co-occurrence clusters appeared to be linked to parvovirus B19, influenza, CMV and Epstein-Barr virus, according to a later analysis. A group of highly shared sequence variants was considered likely to be a technical artifact of the sequencing pipeline. Some IMGT-functional V segments, including TRBV6-2 and TRBV6-3, could not be told apart with the 87-base-pair reads, so those segments were excluded.

The cohort consisted of hundreds of healthy bone marrow donors. All cohort members were sampled while nominally healthy, although unrecorded immune exposures were likely present. The donor was CMV seropositive and was included in the group of 270 or so seropositive cohort members. Every donor gave a peripheral blood sample, and the peripheral blood mononuclear cells from that sample were used for TCR beta sequencing. Genomic DNA extraction from the blood cell samples was performed with the Qiagen DNeasy Blood Extraction Kit. This receptor chain uses TRBV15 and TRBJ1-1; TRBD1 could be the D gene, as 6 bases match. The specimen was PBMCs. The TCR was taken from a male donor in good health and CMV-seropositive. The CDR3: CATSRDVQGSEAFF. The sequenced DNA: TGTGCCACCAGCAGAGATGTTCAGGGGAGTGAAGCTTTCTTT. Reference TRBV15 and TRBJ1-1 proteins supply the regions before and after the CDR3; the full variable domain is: DAMVIQNPRYQVTQFGKPVTLSCSQTLNHNVMYWYQQKSSQAPKLLFHYYDKDFNNEADTPDNFQSRRPNTSFCFLDIRSPGLGDTAMYLCATSRDVQGSEAFFGQGTRLTVV.